This TCR beta chain was identified during a study of T cell changes during pregnancy in multiple sclerosis. Produced via immunoSEQ multiplex PCR; TCRdb's table is partial and in-frame only. The sample lists some 80,000 clones, about 95% occurring once. V was clipped by 3 bases and J by 2 bases, with 17 bases between them. The length of the CDR3 is 16 residues. Germline V lookup: CDR1 SGDLS, CDR2 YYNGEE. This sequence originates from a female donor with multiple sclerosis, enrolled in a pregnancy study. The chain is built from TRBV9 and TRBJ2-5, with D tentatively TRBD1 (5 bases). The source was peripheral blood, collected in the third trimester of pregnancy. The CDR3 sequence: CASSADGGAAQETQYF. CDR3 nucleotide sequence: TGTGCCAGCAGCGCCGACGGTGGGGCTGCGCAAGAGACCCAGTACTTC.